The T cell receptor (beta chain) described here comes from a study of OX40 agonist ivuxolimab in advanced cancers. Whole-study context: Among those enrolled, mean age was 60 years (range 23 to 79) and 70% to 85% were male. Findings of the study overall: Researchers report that CD8+ T cells had, on average, more expanded clones than CD4+. Antigen specificity of clonally expanded peripheral T cells was not established. Doses of 0.1 to 3.0 mg/kg were accompanied by clonal expansion of CD4+ and CD8+ blood T cells by week 6.

The V gene lost 5 bases and the J gene lost 1 base, with 13 bases spanning the gap. Per germline, CDR1 SEHNR and CDR2 FQNEAQ (reference sequence). This CDR3 comprises 15 residues. On this clone itself: The antigen is unknown.

Profiling relied on immunoSEQ multiplex PCR, and the TCRdb table lists in-frame clones only, not all of them. The data contain about 82,000 clones, more than 85% of them seen just once; the ten biggest clones take up about 2%. This rearrangement joins TRBV7-9 to TRBJ2-3; D not resolved. The sample in question was CD4+ or CD8+ T cells sorted from blood, obtained in a trial of the OX40 agonist ivuxolimab. The TCR originated in an adult with an advanced solid tumor such as melanoma, head and neck, liver or kidney cancer. The CDR3 sequence: CASSPTDGRTDTQYF. CDR3 DNA: TGTGCCAGCAGCCCGACGGACGGCCGCACAGATACGCAGTATTTT.